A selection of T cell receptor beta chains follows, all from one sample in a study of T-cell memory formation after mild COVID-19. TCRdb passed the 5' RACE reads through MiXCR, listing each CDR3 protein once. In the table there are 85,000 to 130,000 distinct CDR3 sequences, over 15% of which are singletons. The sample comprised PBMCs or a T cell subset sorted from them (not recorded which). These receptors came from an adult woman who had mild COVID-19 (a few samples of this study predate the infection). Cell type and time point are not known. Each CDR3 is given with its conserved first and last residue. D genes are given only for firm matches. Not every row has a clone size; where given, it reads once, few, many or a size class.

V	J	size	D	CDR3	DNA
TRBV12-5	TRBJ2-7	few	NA	CASGLRVMRDPSEQYF	TGTGCTAGTGGTTTGAGAGTGATGCGGGACCCCTCCGAGCAGTACTTC
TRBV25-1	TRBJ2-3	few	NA	CASSQTGTHRPTDTQYF	TGTGCCAGCAGCCAGACCGGGACACATCGCCCCACAGATACGCAGTATTTT
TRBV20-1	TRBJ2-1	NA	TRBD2	CSARAVGEGLEQFF	TGCAGTGCTAGGGCGGTGGGGGAGGGCCTCGAGCAGTTCTTC
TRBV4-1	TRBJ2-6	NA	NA	CASSQAPLWGRSSGANVLTF	TGCGCCAGCAGCCAAGCCCCACTTTGGGGCAGATCCTCTGGGGCCAACGTCCTGACTTTC
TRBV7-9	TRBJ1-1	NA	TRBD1	CASNGRDRQNTEAFF	TGTGCCAGCAATGGGAGGGACAGGCAGAACACTGAAGCTTTCTTT
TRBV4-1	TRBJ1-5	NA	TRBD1	CASSQTGQGPYSNQPQHF	TGCGCCAGCAGCCAGACGGGACAGGGCCCTTATAGCAATCAGCCCCAGCATTTT
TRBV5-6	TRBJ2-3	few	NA	CASSQRVARQGDTQYF	TGTGCCAGCAGCCAACGCGTGGCTAGGCAGGGAGATACGCAGTATTTT
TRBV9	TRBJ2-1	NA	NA	CASRRGFRNNEQFF	TGTGCCAGCAGGAGGGGGTTCCGAAACAATGAGCAGTTCTTC
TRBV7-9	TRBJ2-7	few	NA	CASSFRGAWEQYF	TGTGCCAGCAGCTTCAGGGGCGCGTGGGAGCAGTACTTC
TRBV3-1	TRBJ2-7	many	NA	CASSQVGEEQYF	TGTGCCAGCAGCCAAGTTGGGGAGGAGCAGTACTTC
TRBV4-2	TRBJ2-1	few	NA	CASSQDFMRRVNYQFF	TGTGCCAGCAGCCAAGATTTTATGCGGAGGGTAAATTATCAGTTCTTC
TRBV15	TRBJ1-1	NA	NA	CATSRDSTEAFF	TGTGCCACCAGCAGAGATAGCACTGAAGCTTTCTTT
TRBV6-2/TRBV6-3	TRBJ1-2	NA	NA	CASSIETRGSYTF	TGTGCCAGCAGCATCGAGACTCGTGGAAGCTACACCTTC
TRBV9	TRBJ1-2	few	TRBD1	CASSPRDREALRHGYTF	TGTGCCAGCAGCCCCCGGGACAGGGAGGCACTCCGCCATGGCTACACCTTC
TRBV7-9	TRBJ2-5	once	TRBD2	CASSDRLAGNPETQYF	TGTGCCAGCAGCGACAGACTAGCGGGTAACCCGGAGACCCAGTACTTC
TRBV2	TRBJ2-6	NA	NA	CASSYGTESSGANVLTF	TGTGCCAGCAGCTATGGGACGGAGAGCTCTGGGGCCAACGTCCTGACTTTC
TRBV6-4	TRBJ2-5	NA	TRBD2	CASSPTAGGSVSETQYF	TGTGCCAGCAGTCCGACAGCGGGAGGCTCAGTTAGCGAGACCCAGTACTTC
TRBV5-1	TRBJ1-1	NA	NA	CASSLWVLDTEAFF	TGCGCCAGCAGCTTGTGGGTTCTTGACACTGAAGCTTTCTTT
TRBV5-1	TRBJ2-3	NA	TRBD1	CASSPGQGFSTDTQYF	TGCGCCAGCAGCCCTGGACAGGGCTTCAGCACAGATACGCAGTATTTT
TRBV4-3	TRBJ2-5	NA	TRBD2	CASSQALGGSHQETQYF	TGCGCCAGCAGCCAAGCTTTGGGCGGGAGCCACCAAGAGACCCAGTACTTC
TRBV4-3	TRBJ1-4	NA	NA	CASSSHTRGNEKLFF	TGCGCCAGCAGCTCCCACACGAGGGGAAATGAAAAACTGTTTTTT
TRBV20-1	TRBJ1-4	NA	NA	CSAKPRERRYEKLFF	TGCAGTGCTAAACCCCGTGAGCGACGATATGAAAAACTGTTTTTT
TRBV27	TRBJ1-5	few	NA	CASSFGEGQPQHF	TGTGCCAGCAGTTTTGGGGAGGGACAGCCCCAGCATTTT
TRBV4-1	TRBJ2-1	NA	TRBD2	CASSQAQREGNEQFF	TGCGCCAGCAGCCAAGCCCAGCGGGAGGGTAATGAGCAGTTCTTC
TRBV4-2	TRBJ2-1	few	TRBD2	CASSQDPTAGESSEQFF	TGTGCCAGCAGCCAAGATCCCACAGCGGGAGAGTCAAGCGAGCAGTTCTTC
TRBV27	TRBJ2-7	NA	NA	CASGGLRDEQYF	TGTGCCAGCGGAGGACTCAGGGACGAGCAGTACTTC
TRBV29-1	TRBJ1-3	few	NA	CAGGTGNTIYF	TGCGCAGGAGGCACCGGAAACACCATATATTTT
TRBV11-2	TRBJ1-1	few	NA	CASSLGGGDTEAFF	TGTGCCAGCAGCTTAGGGGGGGGGGACACTGAAGCTTTCTTT
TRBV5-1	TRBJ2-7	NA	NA	CASSKGSYEQYF	TGCGCCAGCAGCAAGGGCTCTTACGAGCAGTACTTC